The 2 T cell receptor beta chains below were found in one sample sequenced in a study. TCRdb reanalysed the 5' RACE reads using MiXCR and keeps one entry per CDR3 protein. The sample holds about 57,000 distinct CDR3 sequences, 25% to 35% seen once. Sequences were obtained from tumor-infiltrating memory CD4+ T cells sorted from the breast tumor. Subset: memory CD4+ T cells, CD4+CD45RO+CD25-. Receptors were obtained from a female donor with breast cancer.

This clonotype was seen a handful of times. The CDR3 spells CAWSGVGDEQFF. CDR3 sequence (DNA): TGTGCCTGGAGTGGCGTCGGTGATGAGCAGTTCTTC. The rearrangement uses TRBV30 and TRBJ2-1; D is ambiguous. The ends were cut back, 1 base at V and 8 bases at J, with 9 bases in the middle. Germline loops: CDR1 GTSNPN, CDR2 SVGIG (reference sequence). The CDR3 loop spans 12 amino acids.

This clonotype was observed at least ten times. The chain carries TRBV29-1 and TRBJ2-1; 9 bases map to TRBD1. The CDR3 length is 12 residues. CDR1 and CDR2 (germline): SQVTM, ANQGSEA. V lost 6 bases, J lost 8 bases, and 5 bases stayed unmatched. CDR3 sequence reads: CSVYDRGYEQFF. In nucleotides, the CDR3 is TGCAGCGTCTACGACAGGGGGTATGAGCAGTTCTTC.